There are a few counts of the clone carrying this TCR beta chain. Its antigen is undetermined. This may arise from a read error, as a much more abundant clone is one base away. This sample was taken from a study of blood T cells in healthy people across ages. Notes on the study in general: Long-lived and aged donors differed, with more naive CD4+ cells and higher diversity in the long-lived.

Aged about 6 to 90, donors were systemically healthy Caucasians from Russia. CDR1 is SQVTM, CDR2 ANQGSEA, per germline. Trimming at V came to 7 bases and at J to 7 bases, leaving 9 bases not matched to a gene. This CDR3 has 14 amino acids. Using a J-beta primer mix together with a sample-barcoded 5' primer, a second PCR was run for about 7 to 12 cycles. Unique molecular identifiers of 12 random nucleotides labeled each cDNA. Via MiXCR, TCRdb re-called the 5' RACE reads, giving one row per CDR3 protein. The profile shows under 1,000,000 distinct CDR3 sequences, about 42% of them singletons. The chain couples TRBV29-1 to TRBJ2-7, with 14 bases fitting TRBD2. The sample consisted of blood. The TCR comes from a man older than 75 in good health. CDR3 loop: CSGRLAGGPNEQYF. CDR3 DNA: TGCAGCGGAAGACTAGCGGGAGGGCCCAATGAGCAGTACTTC.